What follows describes a single TCR beta chain. V shed 3 bases and J 5 bases; nucleotides not matched to a gene: 4. The CDR3 totals 14 residues. Germline CDR1 and CDR2: SGHRS and YFSETQ. The entry originates in a study of blood T cell repertoires in COVID-19. Overall study: From the United States, Italy and Spain came samples of acute and convalescent COVID-19. PBMCs, B-cell-depleted T cells, or T cells provided the cDNA or gDNA that made up the material.

In the authors' methods: From reference gene primer amplification, estimates of nucleated cell counts were derived. Sequencing used immunoSEQ multiplex PCR; TCRdb keeps in-frame clones, though not all of them. That table furnishes V, J and clone size, whereas the DNA furnished D and trimming. The table lists 50,000 or so clones, around 86% of them singletons. The source of this sequence is a woman of 80 years or more with acute or convalescent COVID-19. The chain is built from TRBV5-1 and TRBJ1-1, with 10 nucleotides matching TRBD1. Sequencing used peripheral blood. The CDR3 DNA follows: TGCGCCAGCAGCTGGGGGACAGGGGTTACTGAAGCTTTCTTT. Encoded protein: CASSWGTGVTEAFF.